The rows below give T cell receptor beta chains drawn from one sample of a study of T cell repertoires in cytomegalovirus infection. For these TCRs, the target antigens are not known. TCRdb called the reads again in MiXCR, with one record for every CDR3 protein. The data show some 560,000 distinct CDR3 sequences, around 40% seen once. This material consisted of cultured PBMCs, taken from culture after CMV antigen stimulation. These receptors came from a human donor in good health (CMV status not recorded). Some clones in this sample may be carry-over from other donors' samples. Each CDR3 is given with its conserved first and last residue. The D gene is left open where the match is weak. Some rows have no size entry. The others give once, few or many, or a class for an expanded clone.

>TRBJ1-1|NA|NA|TRBV7-9
TGTGCCAGCAGCGAACTTCCGGGGGCGGACACTGAAGCTTTCTTT
CASSELPGADTEAFF
>TRBJ1-5|NA|NA|TRBV28
TGTGCCAGCAGTTCCGCTGCTCGTCAGCCCCAGCATTTT
CASSSAARQPQHF
>TRBJ2-1|few|TRBD1|TRBV7-2
TGTGCCAGCACCCTACCCGGGACAGGGTACAATGAGCAGTTCTTC
CASTLPGTGYNEQFF
>TRBJ2-2|many|TRBD1|TRBV7-2
TGTGCCAGCAGCAGGACAGGGACGAACACCGGGGAGCTGTTTTTT
CASSRTGTNTGELFF
>TRBJ1-6|few|TRBD1|TRBV15
TGTGCCACCAGCAGAGGTGGGGGCAGGGGGTCACCCCTCCACTTT
CATSRGGGRGSPLHF
>TRBJ2-1|NA|TRBD2|TRBV27
TGTGCCAGCAGTGATACTAGCGGGGGGTACAATGAGCAGTTCTTC
CASSDTSGGYNEQFF
>TRBJ2-1|NA|TRBD2|TRBV20-1
TGCAGTGCTAGACCCCTAACGCCGCGGGGGGATGAGCAGTTCTTC
CSARPLTPRGDEQFF
>TRBJ2-5|NA|NA|TRBV12-3/TRBV12-4
TGTGCCAGCAGTTCCCGGACTGCATCGGAGACCCAGTACTTC
CASSSRTASETQYF
>TRBJ2-1|few|TRBD2|TRBV7-2
TGTGCCAGCAGCCTCCGGACTAGCGGGAGGAATGAGCAGTTCTTC
CASSLRTSGRNEQFF
>TRBJ2-5|few|NA|TRBV7-2
TGTGCCAGCAGCTTTTACGAGGGGCCGGGGACCCAGTACTTC
CASSFYEGPGTQYF
>TRBJ2-7|few|NA|TRBV7-6
TGTGCCAGCAGCTTAGATCAAGGGGGAGTAGGGACCTACGAGCAGTACTTC
CASSLDQGGVGTYEQYF
>TRBJ2-3|NA|NA|TRBV6-6
TGTGCCAGCAGTTACGGCTTGACCCCTAGCACAGATACGCAGTATTTT
CASSYGLTPSTDTQYF
>TRBJ1-5|once|TRBD1|TRBV6-5
TGTGCCAGCACCAAGGACAGGGTATGGAATCAGCCCCAGCATTTT
CASTKDRVWNQPQHF
>TRBJ1-1|NA|NA|TRBV19
TGTGCCAGTACCAAGAGGCAGCCACACACTGAAGCTTTCTTT
CASTKRQPHTEAFF
>TRBJ2-7|NA|TRBD2|TRBV18
TGTGCCAGCTCACCACCGACTGGGACTACGACCTACGAGCAGTACTTC
CASSPPTGTTTYEQYF
>TRBJ2-7|once|TRBD1|TRBV12-3/TRBV12-4
TGTGCCAGCACACCTACAGGGGGCTTCTACGAGCAGTACTTC
CASTPTGGFYEQYF
>TRBJ1-5|NA|TRBD1|TRBV10-3
TGTGCCATCAGGGCGGGGACAGCTACGAATCAGCCCCAGCATTTT
CAIRAGTATNQPQHF
>TRBJ2-5|NA|TRBD2|TRBV20-1
TGCAGTGCCTCAGCGGGAGGAGGGACCCAGTACTTC
CSASAGGGTQYF
>TRBJ1-5|NA|TRBD1|TRBV11-2
TGTGCCAGCAGCCCGAGCACAGGGGCTTTGGAGCCCCAGCATTTT
CASSPSTGALEPQHF
>TRBJ1-1|NA|NA|TRBV20-1
TGCAGAATTGACAGCACTTATGCCCATACTTCTAACACTGAAGCTTTCTTT
CRIDSTYAHTSNTEAFF
>TRBJ1-1|NA|NA|TRBV4-1
TGCGCCAGCAGCCAAGGCAGGGTTGAGGCTTTCTTT
CASSQGRVEAFF
>TRBJ1-1|NA|TRBD1|TRBV5-4
TGTGCCAGCATCATGACAGGGGCGAACACTGAAGCTTTCTTT
CASIMTGANTEAFF
>TRBJ1-1|NA|TRBD1|TRBV18
TGTGCCAGCTCACCAATATACAGGGGAGACACTGAAGCTTTCTTT
CASSPIYRGDTEAFF
>TRBJ2-1|few|TRBD1|TRBV7-2
TGTGCCAGCAGTTGGTGGGACAGGGGCCAGGAGCAGTTCTTC
CASSWWDRGQEQFF
>TRBJ1-6|NA|NA|TRBV5-4
TGTGCCAGCAGCGTACGCAGCTCCTATAATTCACCCCTCCACTTT
CASSVRSSYNSPLHF
>TRBJ2-1|NA|NA|TRBV6-2/TRBV6-3
TGTGCCAGCAGTAGAAGTAATGAGCAGTTCTTC
CASSRSNEQFF
>TRBJ2-3|NA|NA|TRBV10-3
TGTGCCATCAGGAACTACAGCACAGATACGCAGTATTTT
CAIRNYSTDTQYF
>TRBJ2-1|NA|TRBD1|TRBV5-1
TGCGCCAGCAGCCCCCCGGGACAGACCTACAATGAGCAGTTCTTC
CASSPPGQTYNEQFF
>TRBJ2-1|NA|NA|TRBV6-2/TRBV6-3
TGTGCCAGCACCCCCCTTGGGGGAACGGCTAGAGGGGGTGAGCAGTTCTTC
CASTPLGGTARGGEQFF
>TRBJ1-3|NA|NA|TRBV6-5
TGTGCCAGCAGCCCGAAGCGTAGCCACTCTGGAAACACCATATATTTT
CASSPKRSHSGNTIYF
>TRBJ2-3|NA|TRBD2|TRBV20-1
TGCAGTGCAATGGGACTAGCCCTAAGCACAGATACGCAGTATTTT
CSAMGLALSTDTQYF
>TRBJ1-3|NA|NA|TRBV5-1
TGCGCCAGCAGCTTCAGAGGAAATATTGTGGGTCAGGACCCTGGAAACACCATATATTTT
CASSFRGNIVGQDPGNTIYF
>TRBJ1-3|NA|NA|TRBV28
TGTGCCAGCACCAGAGGGCAGGACAGAAACACCATATATTTT
CASTRGQDRNTIYF